These 11 T cell receptor beta chains originate from one sample sequenced in a study of T cells in Graves' hyperthyroidism and ophthalmopathy (dated by TCRdb to about 2019). The library was generated by multiplex PCR. The sequencing machine was an Illumina HiSeq 2000. Amplification of TCR beta CDR3 regions was carried out from RNA transcripts. The first round of RT-PCR for the TCR CDR3 was performed with the HTBI primer set and the Qiagen OneStep RT-PCR kit. Clones were called with MiXCR by TCRdb after fastp trimmed the public reads at Q25, and only in-frame beta chains were retained. Entries are consolidated by CDR3 protein sequence, retaining the most common genes and DNA. The sample yields 540,000 or so distinct CDR3 sequences; about 15% were counted once. Of the sample, approximately 7% is held by the ten largest clones. The sample consisted of blood. The receptors come from a woman in her twenties or thirties with Graves' hyperthyroidism.

This clonotype was found a few times. The chain couples TRBV28 to TRBJ2-3; TRBD1 is a possible D gene (5 bases). Between the trimmed V and J ends, which lost 8 bases and 6 bases, there was a span of 15 bases. Germline CDR1 and CDR2: MDHEN and SYDVKM. The CDR3 covers 13 residues. DNA of the CDR3: TGTGCCAGCCACAGGTTTTCGGAGGATACGCAGTATTTT. It yields the protein CASHRFSEDTQYF.

This clonotype was detected many times. The chain carries TRBV7-2 and TRBJ2-1, with D perhaps matching TRBD2 (6 bases). Germline-derived CDR1 and CDR2 are SGHTA and FQGNSA. Trimming pared 5 bases from V and 3 bases from J, leaving 14 bases between. The CDR3 length is 15 residues. CDR3 sequence reads: CASSQQADYYNEQFF. For the CDR3, the DNA is TGTGCCAGCAGCCAACAAGCGGACTACTACAATGAGCAGTTCTTC.

This chain links TRBV29-1 with TRBJ1-5, with D possibly being TRBD1 (6 bases). The CDR3 contains 14 residues. Germline CDR1 reads SQVTM; CDR2 reads ANQGSEA. Trimming left V 6 bases short and J 5 bases short, with 17 bases between. CDR3 coding DNA: TGCAGCGTGACAACAGGGATTGGGGATCAGCCCCAGCATTTT. Protein: CSVTTGIGDQPQHF.

This clonotype was seen just once. The V call is TRBV5-1, the J call TRBJ1-6; D unclear. CDR1 is SGHRS, CDR2 YFSETQ, per germline. V gave up 3 bases and J gave up 6 bases, with 7 bases separating them. The CDR3 runs to 13 residues. The CDR3 spells CASSSMGNSPLHF. The CDR3 DNA reads as TGCGCCAGCAGCTCAATGGGTAATTCACCCCTCCACTTT.

This clonotype has a count of ten or more. The gene calls are TRBV29-1 and TRBJ2-3, with a weak D call TRBD1 (6 bases). V lost 6 bases to trimming and J lost 1 base, with 14 bases between them. The CDR3 loop spans 14 amino acids. CDR1 and CDR2 from the germline V gene are SQVTM and ANQGSEA. Here the CDR3 DNA reads TGCAGCGTCACAGGGAAGTCGGGCACAGATACGCAGTATTTT. This codes for CSVTGKSGTDTQYF.

There are a few counts of this clonotype. V and J are TRBV5-6 and TRBJ2-2; 12 bases agree with TRBD2. J gave up 6 bases and V 2 bases, and 14 bases lay outside the gene matches. The length of the CDR3 is 19 residues. CDR1 and CDR2 (germline): SGHDT, YYEEEE. CDR3 DNA: TGTGCCAGCAGCTTCCTCATCTCTAGCGGGAGGGGAACATCCGGGGAGCTGTTTTTT. Amino acids: CASSFLISSGRGTSGELFF.

The chain links TRBV19 to TRBJ1-1; 7 bases line up with TRBD1. After removal of 3 bases from V and 4 bases from J, the junction contained 5 bases not matched to a gene. The germline V gene encodes CDR1 LNHDA and CDR2 SQIVND (reference sequence). The CDR3 totals 14 residues. The CDR3 nucleotides are TGTGCCAGTAGTATGGGACAGTCGGGCACTGAAGCTTTCTTT. Amino acids: CASSMGQSGTEAFF. Full variable domain (outside the CDR3, taken from reference TRBV19 and TRBJ1-1): DGGITQSPKYLFRKEGQNVTLSCEQNLNHDAMYWYRQDPGQGLRLIYYSQIVNDFQKGDIAEGYSVSREKKESFPLTVTSAQKNPTAFYLCASSMGQSGTEAFFGQGTRLTVV.

The J gene is TRBJ1-2, the V gene TRBV7-2, with 9 positions matching TRBD1. The V segment lost 1 base and the J segment 7 bases; nucleotides outside the gene matches: 4. The germline CDR1 and CDR2 sequences are SGHTA and FQGNSA. There are 14 residues in the CDR3. In nucleotides, the CDR3 is TGTGCCAGCAGCTTAGGGTACAGGGGGCTTGGCTACACCTTC. Amino acids: CASSLGYRGLGYTF.

This clonotype has ten or more counts. This chain uses TRBV5-1 with TRBJ2-7, with 12 bases lining up with TRBD2. Germline loops: CDR1 SGHRS, CDR2 YFSETQ. Trimming at V came to 5 bases and at J to 6 bases, leaving 9 bases not matched to a gene. The CDR3 has 15 amino acids. The CDR3 sequence: CASSETSGRIAEQYF. The CDR3 region has the DNA TGCGCCAGCAGTGAAACTAGCGGGAGGATCGCCGAGCAGTACTTC.

The chain couples TRBV6-2 or TRBV6-3 to TRBJ2-1; 7 positions agree with TRBD2. Trimming removed 0 bases from V and 4 bases from J; junction bases left unmatched: 3. Germline-derived CDR1 and CDR2 are MNHEY and SVGEGT. The CDR3 totals 15 residues. The CDR3 region has the DNA TGTGCCAGCAGTTACTCGATGCGGGAGTACAATGAGCAGTTCTTC. Protein: CASSYSMREYNEQFF.

This clonotype showed up many times. The chain is built from TRBV18 and TRBJ1-1, with TRBD1 as a possible D gene (5 bases). Germline assignment: CDR1 KGHSH and CDR2 LQKENI. The length of the CDR3 is 16 residues. V shed 1 base and J shed 0 bases, with 12 bases lying between them. CDR3 protein: CASSPRVGEVNTEAFF. The CDR3 DNA reads as TGTGCCAGCTCACCACGGGTAGGGGAAGTGAACACTGAAGCTTTCTTT.